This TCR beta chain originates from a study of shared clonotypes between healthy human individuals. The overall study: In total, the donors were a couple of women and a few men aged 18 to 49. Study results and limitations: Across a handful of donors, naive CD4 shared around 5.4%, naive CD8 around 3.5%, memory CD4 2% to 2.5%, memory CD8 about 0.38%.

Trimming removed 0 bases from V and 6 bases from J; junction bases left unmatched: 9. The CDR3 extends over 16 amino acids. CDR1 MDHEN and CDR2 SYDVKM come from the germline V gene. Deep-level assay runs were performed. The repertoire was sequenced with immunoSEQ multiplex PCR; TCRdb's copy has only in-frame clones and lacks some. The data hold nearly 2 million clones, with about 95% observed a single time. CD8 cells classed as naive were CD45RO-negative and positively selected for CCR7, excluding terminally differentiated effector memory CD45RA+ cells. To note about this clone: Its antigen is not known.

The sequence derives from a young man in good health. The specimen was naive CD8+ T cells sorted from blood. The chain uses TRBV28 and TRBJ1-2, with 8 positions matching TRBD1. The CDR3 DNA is TGTGCCAGCAGTTTATGGGGACAGGAAGAGGCTCATGGCTACACCTTC. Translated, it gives CASSLWGQEEAHGYTF.